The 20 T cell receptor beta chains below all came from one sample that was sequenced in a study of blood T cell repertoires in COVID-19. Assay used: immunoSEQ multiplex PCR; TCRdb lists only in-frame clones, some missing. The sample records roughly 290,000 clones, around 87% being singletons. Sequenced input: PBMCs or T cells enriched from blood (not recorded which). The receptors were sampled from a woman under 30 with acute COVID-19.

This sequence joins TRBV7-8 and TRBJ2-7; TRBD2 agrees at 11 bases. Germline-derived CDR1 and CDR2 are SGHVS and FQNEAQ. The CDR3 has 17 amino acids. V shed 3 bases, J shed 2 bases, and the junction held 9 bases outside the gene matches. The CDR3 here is CASSLTSGKSYPYEQYF. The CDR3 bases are TGTGCCAGCAGCTTGACTAGCGGGAAGAGCTACCCCTACGAGCAGTACTTC.

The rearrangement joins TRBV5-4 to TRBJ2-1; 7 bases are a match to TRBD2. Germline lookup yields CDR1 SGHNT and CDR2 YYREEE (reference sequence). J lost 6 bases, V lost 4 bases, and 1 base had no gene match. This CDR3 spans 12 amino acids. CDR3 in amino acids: CASSPSGNEQFF. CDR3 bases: TGTGCCAGCAGCCCTAGCGGCAATGAGCAGTTCTTC.

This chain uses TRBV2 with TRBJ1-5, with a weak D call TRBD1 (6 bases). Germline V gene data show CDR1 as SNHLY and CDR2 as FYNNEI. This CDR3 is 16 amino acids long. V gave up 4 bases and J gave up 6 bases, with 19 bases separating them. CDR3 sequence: CASSGKQGTPLQPQHF. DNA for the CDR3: TGTGCCAGCAGTGGAAAACAGGGTACTCCCCTTCAGCCCCAGCATTTT.

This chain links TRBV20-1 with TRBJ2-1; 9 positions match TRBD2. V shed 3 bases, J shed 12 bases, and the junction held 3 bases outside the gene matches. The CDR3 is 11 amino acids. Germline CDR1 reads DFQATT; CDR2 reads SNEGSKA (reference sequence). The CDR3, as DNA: TGCAGTGCTAGCCCGGGACTAGCGCAGTTCTTC. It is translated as CSASPGLAQFF.

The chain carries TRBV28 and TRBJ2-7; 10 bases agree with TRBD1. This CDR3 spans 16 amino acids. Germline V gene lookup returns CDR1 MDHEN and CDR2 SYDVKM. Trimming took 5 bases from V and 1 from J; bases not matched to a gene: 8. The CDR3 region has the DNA TGTGCCAGCAGTCTAACCCGGACAGGGGGGTCCTACGAGCAGTACTTC. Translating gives CASSLTRTGGSYEQYF.

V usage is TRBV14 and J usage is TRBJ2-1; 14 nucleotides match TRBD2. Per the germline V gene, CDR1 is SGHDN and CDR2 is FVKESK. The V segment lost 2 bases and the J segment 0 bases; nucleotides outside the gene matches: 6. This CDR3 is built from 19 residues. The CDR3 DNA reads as TGTGCCAGCAGCCAACCTACCGGGACTAGCGGGAGCTCCTACAATGAGCAGTTCTTC. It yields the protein CASSQPTGTSGSSYNEQFF.

CDR3 residues: CASRYSGSGNTIYF. Here the CDR3 DNA reads TGTGCCAGCAGGTACAGCGGCTCTGGAAACACCATATATTTT. The chain links TRBV6-2 or TRBV6-3 to TRBJ1-3; no firm D call. Deletions cut 6 bases from V and 0 bases from J, with 9 bases between. This CDR3 is built from 14 residues. The V gene's germline CDR1 is MNHEY and CDR2 SVGEGT.

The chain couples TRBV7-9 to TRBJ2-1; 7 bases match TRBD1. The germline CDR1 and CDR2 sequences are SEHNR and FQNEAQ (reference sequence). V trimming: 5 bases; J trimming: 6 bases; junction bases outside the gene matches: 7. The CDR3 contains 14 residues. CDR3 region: CASSPSGTANEQFF. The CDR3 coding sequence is TGTGCCAGCAGCCCCAGTGGGACAGCCAATGAGCAGTTCTTC.

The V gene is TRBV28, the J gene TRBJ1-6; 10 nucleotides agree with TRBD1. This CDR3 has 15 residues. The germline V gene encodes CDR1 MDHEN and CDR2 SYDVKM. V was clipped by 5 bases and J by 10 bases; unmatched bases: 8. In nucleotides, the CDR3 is TGTGCCAGCAGTCCCGTGGGACAGGGGAACTCACCCCTCCACTTT. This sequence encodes CASSPVGQGNSPLHF.

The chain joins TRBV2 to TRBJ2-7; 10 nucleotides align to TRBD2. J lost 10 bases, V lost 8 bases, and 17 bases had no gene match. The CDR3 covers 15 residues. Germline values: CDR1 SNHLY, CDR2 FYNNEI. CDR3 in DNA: TGTGCCAGCGCTCCTGAGGGGCTAGCGGGAGTCGAACAGTACTTC. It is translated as CASAPEGLAGVEQYF.

The CDR3 nucleotides read TGTGCCAGCAGCTTTGGAACACTAGCGGCCCGCACAGATACGCAGTATTTT. It specifies CASSFGTLAARTDTQYF. This sequence joins TRBV7-2 and TRBJ2-3; 8 nucleotides agree with TRBD2. The CDR3 covers 17 residues. The germline V gene has CDR1 SGHTA and CDR2 FQGNSA. The trim removed 3 bases at V and 1 base at J, leaving 9 bases unmatched.

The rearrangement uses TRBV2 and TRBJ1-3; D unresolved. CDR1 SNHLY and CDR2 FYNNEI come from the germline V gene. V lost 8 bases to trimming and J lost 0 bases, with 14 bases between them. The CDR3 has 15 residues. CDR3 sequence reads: CASFSREGSGNTIYF. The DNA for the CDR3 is TGTGCCAGCTTTTCTCGGGAAGGCTCTGGAAACACCATATATTTT.

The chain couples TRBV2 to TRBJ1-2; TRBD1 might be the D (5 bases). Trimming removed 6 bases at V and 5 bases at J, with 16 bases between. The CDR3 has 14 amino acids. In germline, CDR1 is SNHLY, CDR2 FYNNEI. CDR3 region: CASRGDSTIYGYTF. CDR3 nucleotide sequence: TGTGCCAGCAGGGGCGACAGCACGATTTATGGCTACACCTTC. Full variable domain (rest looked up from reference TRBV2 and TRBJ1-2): EPEVTQTPSHQVTQMGQEVILRCVPISNHLYFYWYRQILGQKVEFLVSFYNNEISEKSEIFDDQFSVERPDGSNFTLKIRSTKLEDSAMYFCASRGDSTIYGYTFGSGTRLTVV.

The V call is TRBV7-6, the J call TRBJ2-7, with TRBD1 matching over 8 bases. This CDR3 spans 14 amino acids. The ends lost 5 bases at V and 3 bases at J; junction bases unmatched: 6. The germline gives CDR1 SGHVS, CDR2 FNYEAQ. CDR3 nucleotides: TGTGCCAGCAGCCTAGGACAGGGAGTCTACGAGCAGTACTTC. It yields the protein CASSLGQGVYEQYF.

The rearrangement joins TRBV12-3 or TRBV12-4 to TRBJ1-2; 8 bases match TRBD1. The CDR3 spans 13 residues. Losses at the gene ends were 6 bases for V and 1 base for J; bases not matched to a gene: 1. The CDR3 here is CASRGQVNYGYTF. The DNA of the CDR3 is TGTGCCAGCAGGGGACAGGTTAACTATGGCTACACCTTC.

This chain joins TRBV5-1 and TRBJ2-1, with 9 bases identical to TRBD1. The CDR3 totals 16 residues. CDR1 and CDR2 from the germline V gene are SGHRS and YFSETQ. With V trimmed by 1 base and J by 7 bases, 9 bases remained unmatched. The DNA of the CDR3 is TGCGCCAGCAGCTTGTGGACAGGGGTTGTGGGGAATGAGCAGTTCTTC. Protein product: CASSLWTGVVGNEQFF. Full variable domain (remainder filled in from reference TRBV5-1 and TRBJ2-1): KAGVTQTPRYLIKTRGQQVTLSCSPISGHRSVSWYQQTPGQGLQFLFEYFSETQRNKGNFPGRFSGRQFSNSRSEMNVSTLELGDSALYLCASSLWTGVVGNEQFFGPGTRLTVL.

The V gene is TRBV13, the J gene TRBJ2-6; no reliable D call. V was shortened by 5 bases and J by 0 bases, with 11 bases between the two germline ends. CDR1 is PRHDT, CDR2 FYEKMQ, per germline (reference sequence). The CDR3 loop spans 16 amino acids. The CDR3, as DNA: TGTGCCAGCAGCGCCAGTCGAGGCTCTGGGGCCAACGTCCTGACTTTC. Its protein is CASSASRGSGANVLTF. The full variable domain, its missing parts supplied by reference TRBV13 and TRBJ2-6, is AAGVIQSPRHLIKEKRETATLKCYPIPRHDTVYWYQQGPGQDPQFLISFYEKMQSDKGSIPDRFSAQQFSDYHSELNMSSLELGDSALYFCASSASRGSGANVLTFGAGSRLTVL.

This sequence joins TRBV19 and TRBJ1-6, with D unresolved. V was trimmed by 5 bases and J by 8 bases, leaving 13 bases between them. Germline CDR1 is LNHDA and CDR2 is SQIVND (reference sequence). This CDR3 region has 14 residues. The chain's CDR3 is CASSPRTQDSPLHF. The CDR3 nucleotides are TGTGCCAGTAGTCCCAGGACTCAGGATTCACCCCTCCACTTT.

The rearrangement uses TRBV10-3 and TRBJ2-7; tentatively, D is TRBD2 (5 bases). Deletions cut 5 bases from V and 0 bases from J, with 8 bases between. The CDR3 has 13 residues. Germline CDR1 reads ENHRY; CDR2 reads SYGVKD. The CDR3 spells CAISSGNSYEQYF. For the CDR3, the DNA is TGTGCCATCAGTAGCGGAAACTCCTACGAGCAGTACTTC.

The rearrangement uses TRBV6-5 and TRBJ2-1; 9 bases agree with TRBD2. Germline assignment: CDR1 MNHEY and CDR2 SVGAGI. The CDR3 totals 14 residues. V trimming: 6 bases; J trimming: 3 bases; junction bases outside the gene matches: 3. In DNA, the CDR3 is TGTGCCAGCAGCACGACTAGCGGCTACAATGAGCAGTTCTTC. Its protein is CASSTTSGYNEQFF.